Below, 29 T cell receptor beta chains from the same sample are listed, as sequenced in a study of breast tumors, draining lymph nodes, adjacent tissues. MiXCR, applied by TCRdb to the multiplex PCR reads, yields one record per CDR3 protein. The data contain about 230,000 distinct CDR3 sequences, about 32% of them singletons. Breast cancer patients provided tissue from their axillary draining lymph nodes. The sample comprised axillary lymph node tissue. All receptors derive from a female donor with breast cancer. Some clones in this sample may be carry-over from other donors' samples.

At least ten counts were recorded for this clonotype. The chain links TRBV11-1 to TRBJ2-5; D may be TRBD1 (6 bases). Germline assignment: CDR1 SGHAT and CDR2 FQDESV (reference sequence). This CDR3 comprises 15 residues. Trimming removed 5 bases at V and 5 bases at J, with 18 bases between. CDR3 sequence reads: CASSHPGVRGETQYF. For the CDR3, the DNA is TGTGCCAGCAGCCATCCAGGGGTTCGTGGGGAGACCCAGTACTTC.

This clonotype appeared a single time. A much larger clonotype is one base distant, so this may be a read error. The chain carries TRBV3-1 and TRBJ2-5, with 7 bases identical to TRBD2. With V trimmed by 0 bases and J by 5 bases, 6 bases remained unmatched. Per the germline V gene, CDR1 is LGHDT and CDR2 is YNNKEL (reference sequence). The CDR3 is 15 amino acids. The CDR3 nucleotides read TGTGCCAGCAGCCAAGATCTTGTTAGCGGGGAGACCCAGTACTTC. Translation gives CASSQDLVSGETQYF.

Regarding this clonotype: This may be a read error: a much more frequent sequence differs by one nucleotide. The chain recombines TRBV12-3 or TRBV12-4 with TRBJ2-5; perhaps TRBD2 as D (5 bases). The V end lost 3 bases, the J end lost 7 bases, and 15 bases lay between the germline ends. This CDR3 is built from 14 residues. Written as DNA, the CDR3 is TGTGCCAGCAGTTTCTCACCCGGGGTAGGGACCCAGTACTTC. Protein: CASSFSPGVGTQYF.

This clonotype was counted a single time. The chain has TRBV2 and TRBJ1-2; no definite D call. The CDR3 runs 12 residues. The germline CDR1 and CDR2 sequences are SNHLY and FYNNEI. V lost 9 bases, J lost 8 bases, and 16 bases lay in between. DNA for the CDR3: TGTGCCAGTAAGCGGGAGGGAGGCGGCTACACCTTC. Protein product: CASKREGGGYTF.

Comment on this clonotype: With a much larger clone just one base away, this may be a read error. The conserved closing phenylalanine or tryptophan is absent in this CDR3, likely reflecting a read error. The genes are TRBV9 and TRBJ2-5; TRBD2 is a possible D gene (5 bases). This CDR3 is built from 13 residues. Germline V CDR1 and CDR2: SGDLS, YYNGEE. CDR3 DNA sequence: TGTGCCTGCAGCCCCCGGACTCAAGAGACCCAGTACTCC. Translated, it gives CACSPRTQETQYS.

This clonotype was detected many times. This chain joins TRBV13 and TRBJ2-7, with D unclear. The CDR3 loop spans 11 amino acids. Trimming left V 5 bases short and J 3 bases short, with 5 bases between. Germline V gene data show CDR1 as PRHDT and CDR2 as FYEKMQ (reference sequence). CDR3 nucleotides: TGTGCCAGCAGCCGGCGCTACGAGCAGTACTTC. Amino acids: CASSRRYEQYF.

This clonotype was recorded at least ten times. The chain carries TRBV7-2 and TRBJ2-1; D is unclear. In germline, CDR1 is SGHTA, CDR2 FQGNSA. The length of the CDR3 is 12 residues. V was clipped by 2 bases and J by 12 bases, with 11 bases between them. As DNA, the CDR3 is TGTGCCAGCAGCTTAAGGCCCCTCGGGCAGTTCTTC. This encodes CASSLRPLGQFF.

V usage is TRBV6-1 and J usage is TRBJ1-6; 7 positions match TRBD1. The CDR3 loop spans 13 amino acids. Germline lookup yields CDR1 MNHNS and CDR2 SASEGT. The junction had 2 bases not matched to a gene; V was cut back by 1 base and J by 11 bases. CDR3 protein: CASSEGQGAPLHF. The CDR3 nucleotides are TGTGCCAGCAGTGAAGGACAGGGTGCACCCCTCCACTTT.

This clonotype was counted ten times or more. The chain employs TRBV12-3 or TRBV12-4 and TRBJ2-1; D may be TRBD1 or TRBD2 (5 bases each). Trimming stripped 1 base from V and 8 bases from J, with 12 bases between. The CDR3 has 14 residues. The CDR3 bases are TGTGCCAGCAGTTTAGGGATGCTGGGACATGAGCAGTTCTTC. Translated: CASSLGMLGHEQFF.

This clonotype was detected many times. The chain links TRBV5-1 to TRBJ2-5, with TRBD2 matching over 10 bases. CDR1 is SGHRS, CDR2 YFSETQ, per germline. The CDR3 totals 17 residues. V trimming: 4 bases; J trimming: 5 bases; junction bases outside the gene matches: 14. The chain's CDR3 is CASSVAPSGRGGETQYF. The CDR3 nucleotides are TGCGCCAGCAGCGTCGCGCCTAGCGGGAGAGGGGGGGAGACCCAGTACTTC.

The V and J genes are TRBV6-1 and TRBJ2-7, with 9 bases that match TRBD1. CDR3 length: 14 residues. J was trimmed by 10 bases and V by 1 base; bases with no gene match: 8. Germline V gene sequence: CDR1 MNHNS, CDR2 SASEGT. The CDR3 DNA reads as TGTGCCAGCAGTGAAGGAGGGGACAGGGTTGGACAGTACTTC. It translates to CASSEGGDRVGQYF.

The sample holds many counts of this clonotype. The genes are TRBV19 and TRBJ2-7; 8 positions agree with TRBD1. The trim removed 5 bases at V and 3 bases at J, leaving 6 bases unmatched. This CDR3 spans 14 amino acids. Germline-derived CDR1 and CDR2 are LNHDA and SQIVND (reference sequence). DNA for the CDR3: TGTGCCAGTAGTGCTCGACAGGGGCACTACGAGCAGTACTTC. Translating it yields CASSARQGHYEQYF.

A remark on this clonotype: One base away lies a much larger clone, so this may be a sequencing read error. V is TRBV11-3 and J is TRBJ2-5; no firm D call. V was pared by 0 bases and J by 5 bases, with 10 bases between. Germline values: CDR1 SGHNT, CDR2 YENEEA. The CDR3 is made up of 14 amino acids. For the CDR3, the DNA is TGTGCCAGCAGCTTAGATTTGGGTGCGGAGACCCAGTACTTC. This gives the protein CASSLDLGAETQYF. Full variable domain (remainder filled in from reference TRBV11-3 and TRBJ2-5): EAGVVQSPRYKIIEKKQPVAFWCNPISGHNTLYWYLQNLGQGPELLIRYENEEAVDDSQLPKDRFSAERLKGVDSTLKIQPAELGDSAVYLCASSLDLGAETQYFGPGTRLLVL.

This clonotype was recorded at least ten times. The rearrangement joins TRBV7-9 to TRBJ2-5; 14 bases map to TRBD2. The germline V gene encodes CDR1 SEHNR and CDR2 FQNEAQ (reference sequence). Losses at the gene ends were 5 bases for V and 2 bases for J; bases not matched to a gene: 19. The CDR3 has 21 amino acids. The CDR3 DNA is TGTGCCAGCAGCGGATGGACTGAACCGGGACTAGCGGGAGCGGGACAAGAGACCCAGTACTTC. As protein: CASSGWTEPGLAGAGQETQYF.

Here the CDR3 DNA reads TGTGCCAGCTCTACCCAGGGCACCAATGAAAAACTGTTTTTT. Translation gives CASSTQGTNEKLFF. The V call is TRBV18, the J call TRBJ1-4, with a possible D match to TRBD1 (5 bases). The V end was cut by 6 bases, the J end by 5 bases, with 13 bases between. Germline CDR1 is KGHSH and CDR2 is LQKENI. This CDR3 is 14 amino acids long.

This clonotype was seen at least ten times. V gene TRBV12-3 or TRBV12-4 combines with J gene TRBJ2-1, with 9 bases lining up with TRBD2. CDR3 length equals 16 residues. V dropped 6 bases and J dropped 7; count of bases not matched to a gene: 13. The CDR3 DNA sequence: TGTGCCAGCAGCCCCTCATTAGCGGGAGTGGGGAATGAGCAGTTCTTC. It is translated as CASSPSLAGVGNEQFF.

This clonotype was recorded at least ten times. CDR3 in amino acids: CASSSQGINGYTF. The CDR3, as DNA: TGTGCCAGCAGCTCCCAGGGGATCAACGGCTACACCTTC. The chain recombines TRBV7-9 with TRBJ1-2, with TRBD1 as a possible D gene (6 bases). The CDR3 covers 13 residues. Between the trimmed V and J ends, which lost 4 bases and 8 bases, there was a span of 14 bases. Germline V CDR1 and CDR2: SEHNR, FQNEAQ (reference sequence).

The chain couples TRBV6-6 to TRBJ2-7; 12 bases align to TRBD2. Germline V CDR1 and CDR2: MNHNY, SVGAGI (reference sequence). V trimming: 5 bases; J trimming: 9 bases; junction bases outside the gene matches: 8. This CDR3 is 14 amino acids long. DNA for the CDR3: TGTGCCAGCAGTCGGACTAGCGGGAATTACAGGCAGTACTTC. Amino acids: CASSRTSGNYRQYF.

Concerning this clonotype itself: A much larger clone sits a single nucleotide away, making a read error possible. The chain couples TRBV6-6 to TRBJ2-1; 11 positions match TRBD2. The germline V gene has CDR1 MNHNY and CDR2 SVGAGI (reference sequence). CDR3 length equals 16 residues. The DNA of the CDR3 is TGTGCCGGCAGTATAGCGGGAGGGCGTCTGGACAATGAGCAGTTCTTC. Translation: CAGSIAGGRLDNEQFF.

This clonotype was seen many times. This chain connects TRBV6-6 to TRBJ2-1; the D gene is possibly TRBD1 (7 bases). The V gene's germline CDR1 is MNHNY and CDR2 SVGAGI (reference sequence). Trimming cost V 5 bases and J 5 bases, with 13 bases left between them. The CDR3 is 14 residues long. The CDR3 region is CASSPRDRNNEQFF. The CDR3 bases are TGTGCCAGCAGTCCGCGGGACAGAAACAATGAGCAGTTCTTC.

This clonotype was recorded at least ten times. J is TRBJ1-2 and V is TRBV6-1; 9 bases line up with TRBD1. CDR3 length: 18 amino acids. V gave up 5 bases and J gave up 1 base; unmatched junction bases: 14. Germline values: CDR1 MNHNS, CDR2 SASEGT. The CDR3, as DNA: TGTGCCAGCAGTCTATCAATCCCGGGACAGGGCGTTAACTATGGCTACACCTTC. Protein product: CASSLSIPGQGVNYGYTF.

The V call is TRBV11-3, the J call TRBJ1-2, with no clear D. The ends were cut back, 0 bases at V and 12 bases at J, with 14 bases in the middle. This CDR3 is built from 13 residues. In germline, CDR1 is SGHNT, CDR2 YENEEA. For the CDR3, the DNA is TGTGCCAGCAGCTTAGAACTTCGCTCTGGAAACACCTTC. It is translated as CASSLELRSGNTF. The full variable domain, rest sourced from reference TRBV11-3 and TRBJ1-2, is EAGVVQSPRYKIIEKKQPVAFWCNPISGHNTLYWYLQNLGQGPELLIRYENEEAVDDSQLPKDRFSAERLKGVDSTLKIQPAELGDSAVYLCASSLELRSGNTFGSGTRLTVV.

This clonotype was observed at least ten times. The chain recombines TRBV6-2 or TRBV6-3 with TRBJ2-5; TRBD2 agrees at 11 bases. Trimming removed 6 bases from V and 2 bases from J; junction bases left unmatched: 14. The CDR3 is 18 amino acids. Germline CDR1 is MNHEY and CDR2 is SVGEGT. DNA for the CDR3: TGTGCCAGCAGACCCTCCCGTCGTACTAGCGGGGGTCAAGAGACCCAGTACTTC. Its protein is CASRPSRRTSGGQETQYF.

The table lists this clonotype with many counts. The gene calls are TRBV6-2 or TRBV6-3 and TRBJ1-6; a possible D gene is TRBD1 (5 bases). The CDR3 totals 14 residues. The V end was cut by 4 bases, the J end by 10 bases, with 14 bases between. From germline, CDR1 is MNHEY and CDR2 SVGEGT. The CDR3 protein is CASSFRQNLSPLHF. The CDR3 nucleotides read TGTGCCAGCAGTTTCCGACAGAACCTATCACCCCTCCACTTT.

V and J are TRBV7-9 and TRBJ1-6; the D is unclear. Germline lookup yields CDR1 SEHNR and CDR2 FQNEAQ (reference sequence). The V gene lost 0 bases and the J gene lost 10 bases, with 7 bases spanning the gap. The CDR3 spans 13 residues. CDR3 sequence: CASSLAAGSPLHF. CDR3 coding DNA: TGTGCCAGCAGCTTAGCAGCGGGGTCACCCCTCCACTTT.

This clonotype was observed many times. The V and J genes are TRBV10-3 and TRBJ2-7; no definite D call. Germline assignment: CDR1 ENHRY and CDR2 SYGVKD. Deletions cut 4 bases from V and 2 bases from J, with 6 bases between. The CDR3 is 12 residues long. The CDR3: CAISGTTYEQYF. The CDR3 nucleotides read TGTGCCATCAGTGGGACCACCTACGAGCAGTACTTC.

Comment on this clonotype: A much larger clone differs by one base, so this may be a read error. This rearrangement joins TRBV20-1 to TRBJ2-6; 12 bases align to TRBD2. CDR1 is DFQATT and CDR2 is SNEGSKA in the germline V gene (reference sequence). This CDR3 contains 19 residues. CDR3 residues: CSARDRTSGTLSGPNVLTF. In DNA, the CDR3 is TGCAGTGCTAGAGATCGGACTAGCGGGACTCTGTCTGGGCCCAACGTCCTGACTTTC.

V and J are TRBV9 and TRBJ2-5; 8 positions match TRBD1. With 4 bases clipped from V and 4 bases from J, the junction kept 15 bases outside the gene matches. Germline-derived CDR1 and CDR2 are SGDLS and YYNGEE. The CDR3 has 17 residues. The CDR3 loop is CASSPLTGGGGGETQYF. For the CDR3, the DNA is TGTGCCAGCAGCCCATTAACAGGGGGTGGAGGAGGAGAGACCCAGTACTTC.

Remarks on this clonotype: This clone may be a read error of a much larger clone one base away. The CDR3 coding sequence is TGTGCCAGCAGTCACGCGGGGGATCAGCCCCAGCATTTT. Amino acids: CASSHAGDQPQHF. This chain connects TRBV6-1 to TRBJ1-5; possibly TRBD1 for D (5 bases). Trimming took 5 bases from V and 5 from J, leaving 10 bases between them. This CDR3 spans 13 amino acids. The germline CDR1 and CDR2 sequences are MNHNS and SASEGT.